This T cell receptor (beta chain) was observed in a study of regulatory T cells in long-lasting Graves disease. Overall study: Those with persistent Graves' disease had received antithyroid drugs for over 5 years with positive TSH receptor antibodies. Study results and caveats: Peripheral blood alone, not thyroid tissue, underwent study. Limited sample numbers may have lowered accuracy.

The time point is: persistent/refractory GD, antithyroid drugs over 5 years with positive TRAb. Following extraction of RNA from PBMCs, that RNA was used to make the TCR library. Both iRepertoire HTBI primers and Arm-PCR of CDR3 regions were used to build the TCR beta libraries. One entry per CDR3 protein, called by TCRdb with MiXCR from the multiplex PCR reads. The sample lists around 400,000 distinct CDR3 sequences, 20% to 25% occurring once. CDR1 is DFQATT, CDR2 SNEGSKA, per germline (reference sequence). Trimming at V came to 6 bases and at J to 1 base, leaving 7 bases not matched to a gene. This CDR3 has 15 residues. This clonotype has more than one count but fewer than ten. The target antigen is unknown.

V gene TRBV20-1 combines with J gene TRBJ1-5; TRBD1 matches at 9 bases. Sequences were derived from peripheral blood mononuclear cells (PBMCs), sampled when the disease was refractory, from a patient treated with antithyroid drugs. The clonotype was recovered from a woman between 40 and 55 years old with Graves disease. The CDR3 loop is CSANRQGVSNQPQHF. The CDR3 DNA is TGCAGTGCAAACCGACAGGGGGTGAGCAATCAGCCCCAGCATTTT.